The clone carrying this TCR beta chain showed up just a few times. Isolation yielded PBMCs, at least 6 million per sample, in every case. This entry comes from a study of blood T cells in healthy people across ages. The CDR3 spans 13 residues. Germline V gene lookup returns CDR1 DFQATT and CDR2 SNEGSKA (reference sequence). V was trimmed by 1 base and J by 7 bases, leaving 14 bases between them. Through a sample-barcoded 5' primer and a J-beta primer mix, a second PCR was run for 7 to 11 cycles. A template-switch adaptor that had 12 random nucleotides put a tag on each cDNA molecule. Every sample gave at least 3 million paired-end reads containing CDR3. One entry per CDR3 protein results from TCRdb running MiXCR on the 5' RACE reads. The sample records around 1,500,000 distinct CDR3 sequences, roughly 40% being singletons.

The sequence was obtained from a woman aged 18-29 years in good health. V is TRBV20-1 and J is TRBJ2-7; D possibly matches TRBD1 or TRBD2 (6 bases each). The material sequenced was blood. Here the CDR3 DNA reads TGCAGTGCTAGAGCCCGCGGGACATTTGAGCAGTACTTC. This encodes CSARARGTFEQYF.